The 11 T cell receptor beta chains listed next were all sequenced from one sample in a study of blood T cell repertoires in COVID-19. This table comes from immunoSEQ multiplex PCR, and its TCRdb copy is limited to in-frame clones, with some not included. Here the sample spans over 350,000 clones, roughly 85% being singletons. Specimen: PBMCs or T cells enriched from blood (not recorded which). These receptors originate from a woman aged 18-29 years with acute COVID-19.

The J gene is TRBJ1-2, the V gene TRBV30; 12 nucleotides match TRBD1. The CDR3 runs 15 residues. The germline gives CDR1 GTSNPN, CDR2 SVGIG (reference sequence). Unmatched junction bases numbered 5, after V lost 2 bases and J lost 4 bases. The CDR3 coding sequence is TGTGCCTGGAGTTTTCGGGACAGGGGGCTCTATGGCTACACCTTC. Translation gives CAWSFRDRGLYGYTF.

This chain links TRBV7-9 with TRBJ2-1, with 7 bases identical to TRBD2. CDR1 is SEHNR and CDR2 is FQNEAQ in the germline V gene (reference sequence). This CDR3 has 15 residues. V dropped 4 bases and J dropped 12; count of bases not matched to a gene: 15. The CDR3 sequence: CASSYPRLAKKGQFF. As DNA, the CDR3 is TGTGCCAGCAGCTATCCTCGACTAGCTAAGAAGGGGCAGTTCTTC.

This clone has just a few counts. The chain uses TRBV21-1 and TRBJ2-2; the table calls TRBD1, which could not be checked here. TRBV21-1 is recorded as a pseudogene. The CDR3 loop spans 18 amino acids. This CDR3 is CASSKAGRTGLFTGELFF. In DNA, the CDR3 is TGTGCCAGCAGCAAAGCAGGTCGAACAGGGCTGTTCACCGGGGAGCTGTTTTTT.

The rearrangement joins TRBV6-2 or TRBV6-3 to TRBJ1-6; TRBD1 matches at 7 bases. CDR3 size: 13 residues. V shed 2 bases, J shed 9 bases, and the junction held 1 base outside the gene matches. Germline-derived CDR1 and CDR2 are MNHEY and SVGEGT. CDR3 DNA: TGTGCCAGCAGTTACCACAGGGGTTCACCCCTCCACTTT. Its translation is CASSYHRGSPLHF.

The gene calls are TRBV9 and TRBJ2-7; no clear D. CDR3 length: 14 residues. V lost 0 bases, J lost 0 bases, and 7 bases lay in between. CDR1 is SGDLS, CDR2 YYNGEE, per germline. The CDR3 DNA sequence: TGTGCCAGCAGCGTAGATCCCTACTCCTACGAGCAGTACTTC. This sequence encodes CASSVDPYSYEQYF.

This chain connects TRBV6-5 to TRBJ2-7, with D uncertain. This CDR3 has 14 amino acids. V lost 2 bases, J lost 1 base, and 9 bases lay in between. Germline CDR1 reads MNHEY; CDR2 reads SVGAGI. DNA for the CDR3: TGTGCCAGCAGTTACGGTGCGGCTTCCTACGAGCAGTACTTC. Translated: CASSYGAASYEQYF.

CDR3 in DNA: TGTGCCAGCAGCGCCAGCGGGGGGGCCATAGATACGCAGTATTTT. This translates into CASSASGGAIDTQYF. V gene TRBV9 combines with J gene TRBJ2-3; 10 positions match TRBD2. The germline gives CDR1 SGDLS, CDR2 YYNGEE. V lost 3 bases to trimming and J lost 5 bases; unmatched junction nucleotides: 6. The CDR3 length is 15 residues.

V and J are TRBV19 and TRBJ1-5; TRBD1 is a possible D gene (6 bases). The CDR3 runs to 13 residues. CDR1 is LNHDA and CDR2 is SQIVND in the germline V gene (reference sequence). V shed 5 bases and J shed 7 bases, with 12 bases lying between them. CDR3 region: CASSVRGVQPQHF. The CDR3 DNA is TGTGCCAGTAGTGTCAGGGGTGTACAGCCCCAGCATTTT.

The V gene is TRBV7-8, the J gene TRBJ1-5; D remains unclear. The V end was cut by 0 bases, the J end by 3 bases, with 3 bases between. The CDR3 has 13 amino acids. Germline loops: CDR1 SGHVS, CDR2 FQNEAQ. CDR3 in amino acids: CASSLASNQPQHF. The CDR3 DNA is TGTGCCAGCAGCTTAGCCTCCAATCAGCCCCAGCATTTT.

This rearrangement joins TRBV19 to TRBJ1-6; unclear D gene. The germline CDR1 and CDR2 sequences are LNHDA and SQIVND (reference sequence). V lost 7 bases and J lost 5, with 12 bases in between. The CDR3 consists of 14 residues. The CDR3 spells CASKVQVDNSPLHF. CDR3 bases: TGTGCCAGTAAAGTCCAGGTGGATAATTCACCCCTCCACTTT.

CDR3 in DNA: TGTGCCAGCAGCCATTGGACAGAGAACACTGAAGCTTTCTTT. This sequence encodes CASSHWTENTEAFF. The V and J genes are TRBV4-2 and TRBJ1-1; D might be TRBD1 (6 bases). The germline V and J ends were trimmed by 3 bases and 1 base, with 9 bases remaining between them. This CDR3 has 14 residues. The V gene's germline CDR1 is LGHNA and CDR2 YNFKEQ.